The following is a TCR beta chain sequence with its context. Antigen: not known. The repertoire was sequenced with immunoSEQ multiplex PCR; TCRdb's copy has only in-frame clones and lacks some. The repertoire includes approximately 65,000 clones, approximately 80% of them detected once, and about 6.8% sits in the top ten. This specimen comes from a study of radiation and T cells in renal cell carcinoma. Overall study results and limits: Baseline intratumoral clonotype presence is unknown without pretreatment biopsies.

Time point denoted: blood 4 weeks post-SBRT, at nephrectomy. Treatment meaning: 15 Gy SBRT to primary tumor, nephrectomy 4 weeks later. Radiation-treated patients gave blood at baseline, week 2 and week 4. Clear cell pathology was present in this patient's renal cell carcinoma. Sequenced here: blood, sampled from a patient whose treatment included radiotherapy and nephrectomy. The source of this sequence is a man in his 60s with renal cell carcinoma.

The CDR3 loop is CAISTSGFTDTQYF. The CDR3 coding sequence is TGTGCCATCAGCACTAGCGGCTTCACAGATACGCAGTATTTT. This chain connects TRBV10-3 to TRBJ2-3, with 8 positions matching TRBD2. CDR1 is ENHRY, CDR2 SYGVKD, per germline. The J segment lost 2 bases and the V segment lost 6 bases, leaving 4 bases of the junction unmatched. The CDR3 loop spans 14 amino acids.